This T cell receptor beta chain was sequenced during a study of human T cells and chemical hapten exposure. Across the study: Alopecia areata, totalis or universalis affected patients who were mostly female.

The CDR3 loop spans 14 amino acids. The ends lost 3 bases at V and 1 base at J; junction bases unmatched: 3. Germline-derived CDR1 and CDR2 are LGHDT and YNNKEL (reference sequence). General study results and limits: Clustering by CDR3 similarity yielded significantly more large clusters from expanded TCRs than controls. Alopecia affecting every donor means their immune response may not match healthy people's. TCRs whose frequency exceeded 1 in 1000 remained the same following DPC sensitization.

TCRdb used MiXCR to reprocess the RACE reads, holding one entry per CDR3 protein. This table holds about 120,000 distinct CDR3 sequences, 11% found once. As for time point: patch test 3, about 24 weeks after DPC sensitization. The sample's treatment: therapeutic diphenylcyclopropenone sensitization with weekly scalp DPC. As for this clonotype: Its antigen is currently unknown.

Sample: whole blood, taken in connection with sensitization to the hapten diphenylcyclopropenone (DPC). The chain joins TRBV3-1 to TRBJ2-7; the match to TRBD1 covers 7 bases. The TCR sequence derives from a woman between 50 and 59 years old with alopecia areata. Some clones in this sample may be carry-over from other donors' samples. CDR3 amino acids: CASSQMTGSYEQYF. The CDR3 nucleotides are TGTGCCAGCAGCCAGATGACAGGGTCCTACGAGCAGTACTTC.